This entry concerns a single T cell receptor (beta chain). The antigen is unknown. Germline assignment: CDR1 MNHEY and CDR2 SMNVEV (reference sequence). CDR3 length: 15 residues. V was trimmed by 5 bases and J by 1 base, leaving 15 bases between them. These data are taken from a study of CD8 T cells in Susac syndrome. Findings and caveats of the study: As the study acknowledged, the number of individuals who were part of its TCR sequencing and HLA analysis was relatively small. Clonal CD8+ expansion in Susac was highest in TEMRA cells and active patients. In total CD8+ repertoires, more than 15 Susac-specific public clones were found, and a few in CD8+ TEMRA repertoires.

The RNA input was about 0.45 to 1 ug, and it was reverse transcribed with random hexamers. A single record per CDR3 protein comes from TCRdb applying MiXCR to the immunoSEQ multiplex PCR reads. The sample contains about 140,000 distinct CDR3 sequences, approximately 95% of which appear only once. The chain has TRBV27 and TRBJ2-7, with a possible D match to TRBD2 (5 bases). The source material was CD8+ T cells from PBMCs. The sequence derives from a human donor with Susac syndrome. The CDR3, as DNA: TGTGCCAGCAGTCCTCAGGACGGGGTATCCTACGAGCAGTACTTC. Protein product: CASSPQDGVSYEQYF.